The clone carrying this T cell receptor (beta chain) was picked up many times. Antigen specificity is unknown. The data stem from a study of T-cell reconstitution after alpha-beta-depleted transplantation in children. The CDR3 extends over 15 amino acids. J was trimmed by 6 bases and V by 1 base; bases with no gene match: 6. Germline assignment: CDR1 SGHVS and CDR2 FNYEAQ. Whole-study findings and limits: T-cell counts and diversity at one year post-transplant came mainly from newly produced T cells. The origin of high day-60 TCRbeta diversity in some patients lay in surviving recipient T cells and thymic progenitors. Expanded clones from the graft, numbering several hundred, reportedly supplied alpha-beta T cells about two months after transplant.

Construction of the TCRbeta library involved unique molecular identifiers. Using its own MiXCR run on the PCR reads, TCRdb lists one record per CDR3 protein. This table has some 300,000 distinct CDR3 sequences, almost 8% appearing once. This TCR came from a female patient between 2 and 10 years old who had a stem cell transplant for Fanconi anemia, so the T cells may come from the graft donor. The chain joins TRBV7-6 to TRBJ1-1, with TRBD1 matching over 9 bases. This specimen was peripheral blood, taken 360 days after TCRalphabeta/CD19-depleted stem cell transplant. The CDR3 spells CASSLGDRVLAEAFF. The DNA for the CDR3 is TGTGCCAGCAGCTTAGGGGACAGGGTACTCGCTGAAGCTTTCTTT.